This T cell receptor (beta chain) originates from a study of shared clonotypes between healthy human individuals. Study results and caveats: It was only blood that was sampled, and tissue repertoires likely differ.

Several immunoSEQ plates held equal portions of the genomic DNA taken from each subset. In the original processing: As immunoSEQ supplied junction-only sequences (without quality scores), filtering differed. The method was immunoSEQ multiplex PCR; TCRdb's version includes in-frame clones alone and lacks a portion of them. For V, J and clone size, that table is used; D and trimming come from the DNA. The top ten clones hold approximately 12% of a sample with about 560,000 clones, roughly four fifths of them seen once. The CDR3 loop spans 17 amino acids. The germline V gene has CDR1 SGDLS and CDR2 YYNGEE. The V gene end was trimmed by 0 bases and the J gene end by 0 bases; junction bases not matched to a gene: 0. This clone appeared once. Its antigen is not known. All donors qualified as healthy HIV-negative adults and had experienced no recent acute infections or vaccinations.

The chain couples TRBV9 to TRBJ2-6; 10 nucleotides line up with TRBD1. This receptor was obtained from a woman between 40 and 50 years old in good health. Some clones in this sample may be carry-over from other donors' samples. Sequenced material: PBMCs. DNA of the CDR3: TGTGCCAGCAGCGTAGGGGACAGGGGCTCTGGGGCCAACGTCCTGACTTTC. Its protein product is CASSVGDRGSGANVLTF.